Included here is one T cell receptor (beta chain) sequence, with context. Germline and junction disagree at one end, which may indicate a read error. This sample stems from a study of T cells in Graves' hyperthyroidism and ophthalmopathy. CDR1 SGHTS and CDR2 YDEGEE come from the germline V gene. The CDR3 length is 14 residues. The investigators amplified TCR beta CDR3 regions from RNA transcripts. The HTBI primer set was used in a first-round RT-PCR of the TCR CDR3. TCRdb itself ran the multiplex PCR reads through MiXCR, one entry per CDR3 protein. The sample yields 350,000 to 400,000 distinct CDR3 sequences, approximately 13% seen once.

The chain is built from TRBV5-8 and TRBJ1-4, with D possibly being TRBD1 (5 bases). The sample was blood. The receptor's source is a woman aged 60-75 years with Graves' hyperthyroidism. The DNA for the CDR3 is TGTGCCAGCAGGTTACAGGCAACTAATGGAAAACTGTTTTTT. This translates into CASRLQATNGKLFF.